These 32 T cell receptor beta chains share one sample of origin, sequenced in a study of cytomegalovirus exposure and HLA in healthy donors. Researchers ran the PCR with 60 Vbeta and 13 Jbeta primers. TCRdb's table, derived via immunoSEQ multiplex PCR, lists solely in-frame clones and lacks some. The sample has 200,000 or so clones; 75% to 85% are singletons. Sequenced: PBMCs. The receptors originated from a woman in her forties or fifties in good health and CMV-seropositive.

The genes are TRBV7-2 and TRBJ2-4; 8 positions match TRBD1. CDR3 length: 14 amino acids. Germline loops: CDR1 SGHTA, CDR2 FQGNSA. After removal of 6 bases from V and 3 bases from J, the junction contained 4 bases not matched to a gene. CDR3 in DNA: TGTGCCAGCAGTCCGGACAGGGTCAAAAACATTCAGTACTTC. Its protein product is CASSPDRVKNIQYF.

This clone was observed once. The chain links TRBV28 to TRBJ1-5; 7 bases align to TRBD1. CDR1 MDHEN and CDR2 SYDVKM come from the germline V gene. The CDR3 runs 14 residues. The V and J ends lost 9 bases and 3 bases, in that order; junction bases with no gene match: 8. The CDR3 spells CASKTGEYNQPQHF. CDR3 bases: TGTGCCAGTAAAACAGGGGAGTACAATCAGCCCCAGCATTTT.

The chain employs TRBV20-1 and TRBJ2-5; D not resolved. This CDR3 contains 11 residues. In germline, CDR1 is DFQATT, CDR2 SNEGSKA (reference sequence). Trimming left V 3 bases short and J 5 bases short, with 7 bases between. The CDR3 protein is CSASWRETQYF. The CDR3, as DNA: TGCAGTGCTAGCTGGCGGGAGACCCAGTACTTC.

J is TRBJ2-5 and V is TRBV27; D might be TRBD1 (5 bases). V gave up 3 bases and J gave up 0 bases, with 8 bases separating them. Germline loops: CDR1 MNHEY, CDR2 SMNVEV (reference sequence). The CDR3 extends over 14 amino acids. Written as DNA, the CDR3 is TGTGCCAGCAGTTTTGCGACAGACCAAGAGACCCAGTACTTC. As protein: CASSFATDQETQYF.

The chain uses TRBV6-5 and TRBJ2-3; tentative D call: TRBD1 (6 bases). Trimming pared 7 bases from V and 2 bases from J, leaving 7 bases between. The CDR3 contains 12 residues. The germline V gene encodes CDR1 MNHEY and CDR2 SVGAGI. CDR3 sequence reads: CASKGDTDTQYF. The CDR3 nucleotides are TGTGCCAGCAAGGGGGACACAGATACGCAGTATTTT.

This sequence joins TRBV6-6 and TRBJ2-5; tentative D call: TRBD2 (5 bases). CDR1 MNHNY and CDR2 SVGAGI come from the germline V gene (reference sequence). This CDR3 has 13 amino acids. Trimming left V 7 bases short and J 0 bases short, with 9 bases between. CDR3 DNA sequence: TGTGCCAGCACCCAAGCGGACCAAGAGACCCAGTACTTC. It yields the protein CASTQADQETQYF.

The chain carries TRBV18 and TRBJ2-7; 7 nucleotides agree with TRBD1. Trimming removed 3 bases from V and 3 bases from J; junction bases left unmatched: 11. CDR1 and CDR2 (germline): KGHSH, LQKENI. The CDR3 is 16 amino acids. The CDR3 loop reads CASSPLVGTDFYEQYF. CDR3 DNA: TGTGCCAGCTCACCGCTCGTTGGGACAGATTTCTACGAGCAGTACTTC.

The chain employs TRBV29-1 and TRBJ2-1, with 7 bases identical to TRBD1. CDR3 length: 14 amino acids. CDR1 and CDR2 from the germline V gene are SQVTM and ANQGSEA. V was clipped by 3 bases and J by 8 bases; unmatched bases: 10. The CDR3: CSVDRDSPGDEQFF. In DNA, the CDR3 is TGCAGCGTTGACCGGGACAGTCCAGGCGATGAGCAGTTCTTC.

The chain has TRBV6-5 and TRBJ2-5, with TRBD1 matching 12 bases. Losses at the gene ends were 6 bases for V and 6 bases for J; bases not matched to a gene: 5. This CDR3 is built from 14 residues. The germline CDR1 and CDR2 sequences are MNHEY and SVGAGI. The CDR3 loop is CASRGTGGGQTQYF. DNA of the CDR3: TGTGCCAGCAGAGGGACAGGGGGCGGACAGACCCAGTACTTC.

Only one count was recorded for this clone. J is TRBJ2-2 and V is TRBV15; possible D gene TRBD1, 6 bases. This CDR3 comprises 17 residues. CDR1 is LNHNV and CDR2 is YYDKDF in the germline V gene (reference sequence). V shed 0 bases and J shed 0 bases, with 11 bases lying between them. CDR3 in amino acids: CATSREQGIANTGELFF. The CDR3 DNA reads TGTGCCACCAGCAGAGAACAGGGAATCGCGAACACCGGGGAGCTGTTTTTT.

This chain joins TRBV5-1 and TRBJ2-1; D is possibly TRBD2 (5 bases). From germline, CDR1 is SGHRS and CDR2 YFSETQ. Trimming pared 0 bases from V and 3 bases from J, leaving 10 bases between. CDR3 length equals 15 residues. Here the CDR3 DNA reads TGCGCCAGCAGCTTGGACGGAGGAGACTACAATGAGCAGTTCTTC. As protein: CASSLDGGDYNEQFF.

The genes are TRBV5-6 and TRBJ1-1; D is ambiguous. Germline lookup yields CDR1 SGHDT and CDR2 YYEEEE. This CDR3 has 13 amino acids. V lost 2 bases and J lost 5, with 10 bases in between. The CDR3 loop is CASSFAPGTEAFF. The CDR3 nucleotides are TGTGCCAGCAGCTTTGCCCCGGGGACTGAAGCTTTCTTT. The full variable domain, its missing parts supplied by reference TRBV5-6 and TRBJ1-1, is DAGVTQSPTHLIKTRGQQVTLRCSPKSGHDTVSWYQQALGQGPQFIFQYYEEEERQRGNFPDRFSGHQFPNYSSELNVNALLLGDSALYLCASSFAPGTEAFFGQGTRLTVV.

The gene calls are TRBV5-1 and TRBJ2-7; D possibly corresponds to TRBD1 (7 bases). The CDR3 consists of 15 residues. Per germline, CDR1 SGHRS and CDR2 YFSETQ. V gave up 4 bases and J gave up 0 bases, with 14 bases separating them. The CDR3 here is CASSRGTALSYEQYF. The CDR3 DNA reads TGCGCCAGCAGCCGCGGGACAGCTCTCTCCTACGAGCAGTACTTC. The full variable domain, rest sourced from reference TRBV5-1 and TRBJ2-7, is KAGVTQTPRYLIKTRGQQVTLSCSPISGHRSVSWYQQTPGQGLQFLFEYFSETQRNKGNFPGRFSGRQFSNSRSEMNVSTLELGDSALYLCASSRGTALSYEQYFGPGTRLTVT.

This clone was counted once. V is TRBV5-8 and J is TRBJ2-7; TRBD2 matches 9 bases. CDR1 is SGHTS, CDR2 YDEGEE, per germline. After removal of 2 bases from V and 6 bases from J, the junction contained 12 bases not matched to a gene. The CDR3 loop spans 16 amino acids. The chain's CDR3 is CASSFRPGGGAVEQYF. CDR3 DNA: TGTGCCAGCAGCTTCCGGCCGGGCGGGGGGGCAGTCGAGCAGTACTTC. Drawing the rest from reference TRBV5-8 and TRBJ2-7, the complete variable domain is EAGVTQSPTHLIKTRGQQATLRCSPISGHTSVYWYQQALGLGLQFLLWYDEGEERNRGNFPPRFSGRQFPNYSSELNVNALELEDSALYLCASSFRPGGGAVEQYFGPGTRLTVT.

The J gene is TRBJ2-3, the V gene TRBV30; tentatively, D is TRBD2 (6 bases). V lost 2 bases to trimming and J lost 7 bases, with 19 bases between them. Germline-derived CDR1 and CDR2 are GTSNPN and SVGIG (reference sequence). This CDR3 spans 15 amino acids. In nucleotides, the CDR3 is TGTGCCTGGAGTCGGCGACTAGATCTAGGCAATACGCAGTATTTT. The encoded protein is CAWSRRLDLGNTQYF. Full variable domain (rest looked up from reference TRBV30 and TRBJ2-3): SQTIHQWPATLVQPVGSPLSLECTVEGTSNPNLYWYRQAAGRGLQLLFYSVGIGQISSEVPQNLSASRPQDRQFILSSKKLLLSDSGFYLCAWSRRLDLGNTQYFGPGTRLTVL.

The J gene is TRBJ2-3, the V gene TRBV19; D perhaps matches TRBD1 (6 bases). The CDR3 extends over 16 amino acids. The ends were cut back, 0 bases at V and 3 bases at J, with 13 bases in the middle. Per the germline V gene, CDR1 is LNHDA and CDR2 is SQIVND (reference sequence). The chain's CDR3 is CASSIDGGGETDTQYF. CDR3 DNA sequence: TGTGCCAGTAGTATAGATGGGGGCGGTGAGACAGATACGCAGTATTTT.

The rearrangement links TRBV13 to TRBJ1-2; 7 nucleotides line up with TRBD1. Germline CDR1 reads PRHDT; CDR2 reads FYEKMQ (reference sequence). Trimming removed 4 bases from V and 6 bases from J; junction bases left unmatched: 11. The CDR3 is 15 amino acids. CDR3 loop: CASSSDRPPRDGYTF. The CDR3 bases are TGTGCCAGCAGCTCGGACAGGCCCCCGAGAGATGGCTACACCTTC.

CDR3 in amino acids: CSAGQVSEAFF. The DNA for the CDR3 is TGCAGCGCGGGACAGGTATCTGAAGCTTTCTTT. The V and J genes are TRBV29-1 and TRBJ1-1, with 8 bases matching TRBD1. V shed 7 bases, J shed 6 bases, and the junction held 4 bases outside the gene matches. Germline V gives CDR1 SQVTM, CDR2 ANQGSEA. CDR3 length: 11 amino acids.

In its sample, this clone was seen a few times. The chain couples TRBV5-5 to TRBJ1-1; the D gene is possibly TRBD1 (6 bases). Germline V gives CDR1 SGHKS, CDR2 YYEKEE (reference sequence). The CDR3 totals 13 residues. The germline V and J ends were trimmed by 0 bases and 5 bases, with 8 bases remaining between them. The CDR3 nucleotides read TGTGCCAGCAGCTTGGCAGGGGTAACTGAAGCTTTCTTT. Protein: CASSLAGVTEAFF.

As regards this clone: Germline is not matched at one junction end, which may reflect a read error. The chain links TRBV20-1 to TRBJ2-1; tentatively, D is TRBD1 (5 bases). CDR3 length: 11 residues. Germline CDR1 DFQATT, CDR2 SNEGSKA (reference sequence). CDR3 amino acids: CSARADTDVVF. DNA for the CDR3: TGCAGTGCTAGAGCGGACACCGACGTCGTCTTC.

The CDR3 bases are TGTGCCAGCAGCTTAGTAGGTGGCGGGAAGAACGAGCAGTACTTC. Translating it yields CASSLVGGGKNEQYF. This rearrangement joins TRBV7-6 to TRBJ2-7, with a possible D match to TRBD2 (6 bases). The CDR3 is 15 residues long. V was clipped by 1 base and J by 5 bases, with 15 bases between them. The V gene's germline CDR1 is SGHVS and CDR2 FNYEAQ.

The rearrangement links TRBV5-1 to TRBJ1-1; D remains unclear. The germline V gene has CDR1 SGHRS and CDR2 YFSETQ. V was cut by 0 bases and J by 7 bases, with 10 bases left in between. The CDR3 extends over 13 amino acids. CDR3: CASSLGLAYEAFF. The CDR3 nucleotides are TGCGCCAGCAGCTTGGGACTGGCGTATGAAGCTTTCTTT. The full variable domain, with the rest looked up from reference TRBV5-1 and TRBJ1-1, is KAGVTQTPRYLIKTRGQQVTLSCSPISGHRSVSWYQQTPGQGLQFLFEYFSETQRNKGNFPGRFSGRQFSNSRSEMNVSTLELGDSALYLCASSLGLAYEAFFGQGTRLTVV.

This chain links TRBV11-2 with TRBJ2-3, with D possibly matching TRBD2 (5 bases). Germline assignment: CDR1 SGHAT and CDR2 FQNNGV. The CDR3 totals 16 residues. Trimming pared 1 base from V and 0 bases from J, leaving 11 bases between. The CDR3 reads CASSLGVGVSTDTQYF. In DNA, the CDR3 is TGTGCCAGCAGCTTAGGAGTCGGGGTTAGCACAGATACGCAGTATTTT.

This chain links TRBV19 with TRBJ2-6; tentative D call: TRBD1 (6 bases). Germline CDR1 reads LNHDA; CDR2 reads SQIVND (reference sequence). The CDR3 sequence is 16 residues long. The ends were cut back, 5 bases at V and 0 bases at J, with 11 bases in the middle. Written as DNA, the CDR3 is TGTGCCAGTAGTTTGGACAGTCTCTCTGGGGCCAACGTCCTGACTTTC. Translated: CASSLDSLSGANVLTF.

J is TRBJ2-7 and V is TRBV6-5; 7 positions agree with TRBD2. CDR1 is MNHEY, CDR2 SVGAGI, per germline. Trimming removed 5 bases from V and 4 bases from J; junction bases left unmatched: 5. This CDR3 is 13 amino acids long. The CDR3, as DNA: TGTGCCAGCAGTCGGACTAGTTTGTACGAGCAGTACTTC. This gives the protein CASSRTSLYEQYF.

The count of this clone is one. CDR3 bases: TGTGCCAGCTCACCGAACGGGCCCGGGGGGGACTATGGCTACACCTTC. This gives the protein CASSPNGPGGDYGYTF. The V call is TRBV18, the J call TRBJ1-2, with TRBD1 as a possible D gene (5 bases). Trimming cost V 3 bases and J 3 bases, with 17 bases left between them. This CDR3 contains 16 residues. Germline CDR1 reads KGHSH; CDR2 reads LQKENI.

This clone was counted a few times. The genes are TRBV13 and TRBJ2-3; 9 bases fit TRBD1. Germline V gene lookup returns CDR1 PRHDT and CDR2 FYEKMQ (reference sequence). Trimming at V came to 5 bases and at J to 5 bases, leaving 8 bases not matched to a gene. CDR3 length equals 15 residues. Here the CDR3 reads CASSQNGQGIDTQYF. The CDR3 coding sequence is TGTGCCAGCAGCCAAAACGGACAGGGGATAGATACGCAGTATTTT.

The DNA for the CDR3 is TGTGCCAGCAGCGCCTCCCAGGGTTGCCAAGAGACCCAGTACTTC. This gives the protein CASSASQGCQETQYF. The chain is built from TRBV21-1 and TRBJ2-5; TRBD1, as called in the table, went unchecked against the DNA. TRBV21-1 is flagged as a pseudogene. The CDR3 loop spans 15 amino acids.

This clone was detected only once. The chain uses TRBV28 and TRBJ2-1; the match to TRBD1 covers 9 bases. Looked up from germline, CDR1 is MDHEN and CDR2 is SYDVKM. CDR3 size: 16 residues. Unmatched junction bases numbered 10, after V lost 6 bases and J lost 4 bases. DNA for the CDR3: TGTGCCAGCAGCAACAGGGGGCGACTTATGTACAATGAGCAGTTCTTC. As protein: CASSNRGRLMYNEQFF.

This rearrangement joins TRBV28 to TRBJ2-7, with TRBD2 matching over 10 bases. V shed 2 bases and J 5 bases; nucleotides not matched to a gene: 9. Germline CDR1 and CDR2: MDHEN and SYDVKM. The CDR3 totals 16 residues. The CDR3, as DNA: TGTGCCAGCAGTTTAATCCGAGCGGGAGGGGGCAACGAGCAGTACTTC. Amino acids: CASSLIRAGGGNEQYF.

The chain links TRBV9 to TRBJ2-1; tentatively, D is TRBD2 (6 bases). The germline CDR1 and CDR2 sequences are SGDLS and YYNGEE. Trimming left V 0 bases short and J 9 bases short, with 13 bases between. The CDR3 is 14 residues long. This CDR3 is CASSVGVAEGEQFF. CDR3 nucleotides: TGTGCCAGCAGCGTAGGTGTAGCGGAGGGTGAGCAGTTCTTC. Full variable domain (rest looked up from reference TRBV9 and TRBJ2-1): DSGVTQTPKHLITATGQRVTLRCSPRSGDLSVYWYQQSLDQGLQFLIQYYNGEERAKGNILERFSAQQFPDLHSELNLSSLELGDSALYFCASSVGVAEGEQFFGPGTRLTVL.

The chain uses TRBV2 and TRBJ1-4; TRBD1 agrees at 9 bases. This CDR3 is built from 15 residues. CDR1 and CDR2 from the germline V gene are SNHLY and FYNNEI. Losses at the gene ends were 5 bases for V and 8 bases for J; bases not matched to a gene: 9. The CDR3 bases are TGTGCCAGCAGTCCGTTGGACAGGGGAGGCGAAAAACTGTTTTTT. Amino acid sequence: CASSPLDRGGEKLFF.